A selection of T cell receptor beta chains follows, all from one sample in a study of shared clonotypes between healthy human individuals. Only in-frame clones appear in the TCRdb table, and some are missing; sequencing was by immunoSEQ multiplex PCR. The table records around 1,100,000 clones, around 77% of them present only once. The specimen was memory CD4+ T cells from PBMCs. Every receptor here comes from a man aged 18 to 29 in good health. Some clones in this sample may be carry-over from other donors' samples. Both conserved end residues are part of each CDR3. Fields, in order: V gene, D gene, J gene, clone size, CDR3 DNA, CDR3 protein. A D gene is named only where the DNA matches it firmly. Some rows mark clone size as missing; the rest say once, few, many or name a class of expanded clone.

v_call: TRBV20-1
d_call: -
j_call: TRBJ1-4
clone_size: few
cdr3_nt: TGCAGTGCTAGCAGATGGGAAAAACTGTTTTTT
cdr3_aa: CSASRWEKLFF

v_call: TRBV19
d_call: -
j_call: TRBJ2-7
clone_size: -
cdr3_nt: TGTGCCAGTAGTATATCGTACTCCCCTCCAATATACGAGCAGTACTTC
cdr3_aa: CASSISYSPPIYEQYF

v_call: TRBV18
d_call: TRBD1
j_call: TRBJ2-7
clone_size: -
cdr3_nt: TGTGCCAGCTCTCCGGGACAGAAAGGGTACGAGCAGTACTTC
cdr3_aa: CASSPGQKGYEQYF

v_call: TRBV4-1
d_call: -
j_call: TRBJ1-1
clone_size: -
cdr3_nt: TGCGCCAGCAGCCAAGGAAGGACAAGGACGAACACTGAAGCTTTCTTT
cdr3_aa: CASSQGRTRTNTEAFF

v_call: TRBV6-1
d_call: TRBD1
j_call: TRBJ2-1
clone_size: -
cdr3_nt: TGTGCCAGCAGATTAGGGACAGAACCCTACAATGAGCAGTTCTTC
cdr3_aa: CASRLGTEPYNEQFF

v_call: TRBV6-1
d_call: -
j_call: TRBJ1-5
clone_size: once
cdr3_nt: TGTGCCAGCAGTGAAGCGATGCGAGCGGCCCAGCATTTT
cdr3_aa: CASSEAMRAAQHF

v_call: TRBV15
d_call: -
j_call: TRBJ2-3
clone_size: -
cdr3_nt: TGTGCCACCAGCAGAGATCGCCCAACGGATACGCAGTATTTT
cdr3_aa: CATSRDRPTDTQYF

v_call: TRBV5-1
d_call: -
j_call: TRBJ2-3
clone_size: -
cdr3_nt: TGCGCCAGCAGCTTGGGGGCTCGAAGGAGGGGAGATACGCAGTATTTT
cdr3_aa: CASSLGARRRGDTQYF

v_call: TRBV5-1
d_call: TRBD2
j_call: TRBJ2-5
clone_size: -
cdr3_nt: TGCGCCAGCAGCATTGCTGGGGCAGCGGGAGGGGAGACCCAGTACTTC
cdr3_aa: CASSIAGAAGGETQYF

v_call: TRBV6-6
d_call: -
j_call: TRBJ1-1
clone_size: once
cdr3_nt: TGTGCCAGCAGTAGTCATATAGCTTTCTTT
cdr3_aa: CASSSHIAFF

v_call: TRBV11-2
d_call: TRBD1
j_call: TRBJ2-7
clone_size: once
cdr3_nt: TGTGCCAGCAGCCAAGACAGGGACGACAACGAGCAGTACTTC
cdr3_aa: CASSQDRDDNEQYF

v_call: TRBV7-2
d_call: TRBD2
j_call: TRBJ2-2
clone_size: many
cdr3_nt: TGTGCCAGCAGCATCAGGACTAGCGGGAACACCGGGGAGCTGTTTTTT
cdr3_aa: CASSIRTSGNTGELFF

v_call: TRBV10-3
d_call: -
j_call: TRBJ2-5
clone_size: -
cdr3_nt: TGTGCCATCAGTGAACGAGGACTGGCCCAAGAGACCCAGTACTTC
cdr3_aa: CAISERGLAQETQYF

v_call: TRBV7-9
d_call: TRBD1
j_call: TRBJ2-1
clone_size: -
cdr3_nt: TGTGCCAGCAGCCATCTACAGGGGGCTCACAATGAGCAGTTCTTC
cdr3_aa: CASSHLQGAHNEQFF

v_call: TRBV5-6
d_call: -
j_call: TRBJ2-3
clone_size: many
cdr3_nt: TGTGCCAGCAGCTCCGTCGGAACAGATACGCAGTATTTT
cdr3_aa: CASSSVGTDTQYF

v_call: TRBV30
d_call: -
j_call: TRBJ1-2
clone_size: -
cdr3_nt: TGTGCCTGGACAGGAGAAACTAACTATGGCTACACCTTC
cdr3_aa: CAWTGETNYGYTF

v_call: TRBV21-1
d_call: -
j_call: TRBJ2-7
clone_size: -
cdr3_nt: TGTGCCAGCAGCATTAGATGTACTAGTCTTCGGTCCGAGCAGTACTTC
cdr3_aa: CASSIRCTSLRSEQYF

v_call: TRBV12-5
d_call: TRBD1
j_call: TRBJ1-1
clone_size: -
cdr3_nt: TGTGCTAGTGGCCCCGGGACAGGGCTTGGCGGCACTGAAGCTTTCTTT
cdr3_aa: CASGPGTGLGGTEAFF

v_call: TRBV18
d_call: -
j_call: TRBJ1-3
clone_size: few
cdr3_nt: TGTGCCAGCTCACCACGGGGGAGCTCTGGAAACACCATATATTTT
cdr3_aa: CASSPRGSSGNTIYF

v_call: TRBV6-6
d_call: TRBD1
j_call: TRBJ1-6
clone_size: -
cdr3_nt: TGTGCCAGCAGAAGGGACAGGGGAGAATCACCCCTCCACTTT
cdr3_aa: CASRRDRGESPLHF

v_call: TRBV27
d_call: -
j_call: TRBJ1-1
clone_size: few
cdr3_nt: TGTGCCAGCAGACAGTACAGGGAGAGTGAAGCTTTCTTT
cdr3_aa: CASRQYRESEAFF

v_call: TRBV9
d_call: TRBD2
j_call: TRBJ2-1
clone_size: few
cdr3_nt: TGTGCCAGCAGCGTAGAGCTAGCGGGAACCTCCAAACGGTTCTTC
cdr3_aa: CASSVELAGTSKRFF

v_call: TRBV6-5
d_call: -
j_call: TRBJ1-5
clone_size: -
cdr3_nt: TGTGCCAGCAGCTTAAGATATAGCAATCAGCCCCAGCATTTT
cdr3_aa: CASSLRYSNQPQHF

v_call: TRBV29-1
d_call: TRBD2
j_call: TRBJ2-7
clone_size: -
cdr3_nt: TGCAGCGGTGAGCGGGAGGGCCGATCGCTCGAGCAGTACTTC
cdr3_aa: CSGEREGRSLEQYF

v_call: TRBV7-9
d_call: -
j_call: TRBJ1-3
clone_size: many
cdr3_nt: TGTGCCAGCAGTTTCTTAAGCTCTGGAAACACCATATATTTT
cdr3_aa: CASSFLSSGNTIYF

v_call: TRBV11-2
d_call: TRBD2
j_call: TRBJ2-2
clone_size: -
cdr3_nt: TGTGCCAGCAGCTGGGCCGGGACTACTAACACCGGGGAGCTGTTTTTT
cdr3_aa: CASSWAGTTNTGELFF

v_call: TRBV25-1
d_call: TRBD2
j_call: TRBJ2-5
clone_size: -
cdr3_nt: TGTGCCAGCAGTGAGGGGAGCGGGAGGGCCGCAGAGACCCAGTACTTC
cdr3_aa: CASSEGSGRAAETQYF